This T cell receptor beta chain came from a study of T cell responses to AZD1222 COVID-19 vaccine. Germline V gene sequence: CDR1 SNHLY, CDR2 FYNNEI. Trimming took off 2 bases at V and 8 bases at J, with 18 bases between the two ends. There are 15 residues in the CDR3. As concerns this clone: Its antigen is as yet unknown.

Produced via immunoSEQ multiplex PCR; TCRdb's table is partial and in-frame only. Of tens of thousands of clones in the sample, 88% were seen once. The study's findings and limits: In the spike-specific TCR repertoire, nearly half reportedly target unmutated variant regions. After the peak T cell response, and only then, were repertoires sampled. The sample set comprised mostly white British donors with more females, and clonal diversity was possibly underestimated.

This chain links TRBV2 with TRBJ1-1; D is perhaps TRBD1 (5 bases). The specimen comprised peripheral blood, sampled 28 days after the second AZD1222 dose. The TCR comes from an adult who received the AZD1222 COVID-19 vaccine. The CDR3 sequence is CASSERQLYIREAFF. CDR3 sequence (DNA): TGTGCCAGCAGTGAACGACAGTTGTATATTAGGGAAGCTTTCTTT.